A selection of T cell receptor beta chains follows, all from one sample in a study of T-cell reconstitution after alpha-beta-depleted transplantation in children. TCRdb reprocessed the PCR reads with MiXCR, giving one entry per CDR3 protein. The sample carries a few hundred thousand distinct CDR3 sequences, 9.9% recorded once. This sample comprised PBMCs from the stem cell graft donor, obtained from the stem cell graft. These receptors all come from a human donor who donated a stem cell graft to a child with SCID. CDR3s include the opening cysteine and the closing phenylalanine or tryptophan. The D gene is left open where the match is weak. Expanded clones get a size class; other rows say once, few or many, or leave the size out.

cdr3_aa	cdr3_nt	clone_size	d_call	v_call	j_call
CSEARGGEQFF	TGCAGCGAGGCTCGGGGGGGTGAGCAGTTCTTC	NA	TRBD2	TRBV29-1	TRBJ2-1
CSASTGGNKGYTF	TGCAGTGCTAGTACAGGGGGCAATAAAGGCTACACCTTC	few	TRBD1	TRBV20-1	TRBJ1-2
CASSPSGEETQYF	TGTGCCAGCAGTCCCAGCGGGGAAGAGACCCAGTACTTC	NA	TRBD2	TRBV12-3/TRBV12-4	TRBJ2-5
CASKRAGTYEQYF	TGTGCCAGCAAGCGCGCAGGGACCTACGAGCAGTACTTC	NA	NA	TRBV6-2/TRBV6-3	TRBJ2-7
CASSQLAPGGNEQFF	TGTGCCAGCAGCCAATTAGCGCCGGGGGGCAATGAGCAGTTCTTC	few	TRBD2	TRBV14	TRBJ2-1
CASRKASGGLDGYTF	TGTGCCAGCAGGAAGGCGTCAGGGGGCTTAGATGGCTACACCTTC	NA	TRBD1	TRBV6-1	TRBJ1-2
CASSPDHEQYF	TGTGCCAGCTCGCCCGACCACGAGCAGTACTTC	many	NA	TRBV18	TRBJ2-7
CASSSTGPRGTEAFF	TGTGCCAGTAGTTCGACAGGGCCCCGGGGAACTGAAGCTTTCTTT	NA	TRBD1	TRBV19	TRBJ1-1
CASSPRGAKNIQYF	TGTGCCAGCAGTCCCCGGGGGGCCAAAAACATTCAGTACTTC	NA	NA	TRBV27	TRBJ2-4
CASSQDGTDTQYF	TGTGCCAGCAGCCAAGACGGCACAGATACGCAGTATTTT	many	NA	TRBV3-1	TRBJ2-3
CASSLTYTDTQYF	TGTGCCAGCAGCTTAACCTACACAGATACGCAGTATTTT	many	NA	TRBV7-9	TRBJ2-3
CASSPPLRDNLWDEQFF	TGTGCCAGCTCACCACCCTTACGGGACAACCTTTGGGATGAGCAGTTCTTC	NA	NA	TRBV18	TRBJ2-1
CASKQPRDSYNEQFF	TGTGCCAGCAAACAACCTCGGGACAGCTACAATGAGCAGTTCTTC	NA	TRBD1	TRBV6-1	TRBJ2-1
CASSSEGQGFTEAFF	TGTGCCAGCAGCTCCGAAGGACAGGGGTTTACTGAAGCTTTCTTT	few	TRBD1	TRBV9	TRBJ1-1
CAISRDRAPYEQYF	TGTGCCATCAGCCGGGACAGGGCCCCCTACGAGCAGTACTTC	NA	TRBD1	TRBV10-3	TRBJ2-7
CASSLANNEKLFF	TGTGCCAGCAGCTTAGCAAATAATGAAAAACTGTTTTTT	NA	NA	TRBV7-2	TRBJ1-4
CASSPRDRVTYEQYF	TGTGCCAGCAGTCCCCGGGACAGGGTGACCTACGAGCAGTACTTC	few	TRBD1	TRBV27	TRBJ2-7
CASSLAMTAEQYF	TGTGCCAGCAGCTTAGCGATGACAGCGGAGCAGTACTTC	many	NA	TRBV7-6	TRBJ2-7
CAISLPTRSGYEQYF	TGTGCCATCAGCCTTCCGACGAGAAGTGGCTACGAGCAGTACTTC	many	NA	TRBV10-3	TRBJ2-7
CASSVDTRQETQYF	TGTGCCAGCTCAGTGGACACCCGACAAGAGACCCAGTACTTC	NA	NA	TRBV18	TRBJ2-5
CASRGHGVLF	TGCGCCAGCAGGGGGCATGGGGTCCTCTTC	many	NA	TRBV5-1	TRBJ2-1
CASGDRSYEQYF	TGTGCCAGCGGGGACAGGAGCTACGAGCAGTACTTC	few	TRBD1	TRBV27	TRBJ2-7
CASSHPAPGQESYEQYF	TGTGCCAGCAGCCACCCCGCCCCGGGACAGGAATCCTACGAGCAGTACTTC	NA	TRBD1	TRBV4-2	TRBJ2-7
CASSYSSPSNTEAFF	TGTGCCAGCAGTTACTCTAGCCCATCGAACACTGAAGCTTTCTTT	NA	NA	TRBV6-5	TRBJ1-1
CASSLDANTGELFF	TGTGCCAGCAGCTTAGACGCTAACACCGGGGAGCTGTTTTTT	many	NA	TRBV7-3	TRBJ2-2
CASSNDLSEGYTF	TGTGCCAGTAGCAACGACTTAAGTGAGGGCTACACCTTC	few	NA	TRBV19	TRBJ1-2
CASSLVNHSPSYEQYF	TGTGCCAGCAGCTTAGTAAATCACAGCCCATCCTACGAGCAGTACTTC	few	NA	TRBV11-2	TRBJ2-7
CAIQREGETQYF	TGTGCCATCCAGCGGGAAGGGGAGACCCAGTACTTC	NA	TRBD2	TRBV10-3	TRBJ2-5
CSARPGTDNTGELFF	TGCAGTGCTAGACCCGGGACAGACAACACCGGGGAGCTGTTTTTT	NA	TRBD1	TRBV20-1	TRBJ2-2
CSARGAAATYEQYF	TGCAGTGCTAGAGGGGCCGCTGCGACCTACGAGCAGTACTTC	NA	NA	TRBV20-1	TRBJ2-7
CSASRAGGPWETQYF	TGCAGTGCTAGCAGGGCGGGGGGGCCTTGGGAGACCCAGTACTTC	NA	TRBD2	TRBV20-1	TRBJ2-5
CASSVVSWGALNTGELFF	TGTGCCAGCAGCGTAGTTAGCTGGGGGGCTTTGAACACCGGGGAGCTGTTTTTT	NA	NA	TRBV9	TRBJ2-2
CSARFSGGRTGELFF	TGCAGTGCTAGATTTAGCGGGGGACGGACCGGGGAGCTGTTTTTT	many	TRBD2	TRBV20-1	TRBJ2-2
CASSVGKTQYF	TGTGCCAGCAGCGTCGGGAAGACCCAGTACTTC	NA	NA	TRBV9	TRBJ2-5
CASSLDVGDTQYF	TGTGCCAGCAGCTTAGATGTCGGGGATACGCAGTATTTT	NA	NA	TRBV7-6	TRBJ2-3
CASSAKDREIAGNTIYF	TGTGCCAGCAGCGCGAAAGACAGGGAAATCGCCGGAAACACCATATATTTT	NA	TRBD1	TRBV9	TRBJ1-3
CASSPSGSYTDTQYF	TGCGCCAGCAGTCCTAGCGGGAGTTACACAGATACGCAGTATTTT	few	TRBD2	TRBV5-1	TRBJ2-3
CASSQDTNKANYGYTF	TGCGCCAGCAGCCAAGATACGAACAAGGCTAACTATGGCTACACCTTC	many	NA	TRBV4-1	TRBJ1-2
CASSLTSGGDEQFF	TGTGCCAGCAGTTTGACTAGCGGGGGTGATGAGCAGTTCTTC	few	TRBD2	TRBV3-1	TRBJ2-1
CAVSRGPIDTQYF	TGTGCGGTATCGAGGGGCCCCATCGATACGCAGTATTTT	few	NA	TRBV27	TRBJ2-3
CASSLRVTSNTGELFF	TGTGCTAGCAGCCTCAGGGTCACCTCGAACACCGGGGAGCTGTTTTTT	few	NA	TRBV7-7	TRBJ2-2
CSVTPGQGNGELFF	TGCAGCGTCACCCCGGGACAGGGAAACGGGGAGCTGTTTTTT	few	TRBD1	TRBV29-1	TRBJ2-2
CASSLEQAHLGGYTF	TGCGCCAGCAGCTTGGAGCAGGCCCACCTGGGGGGCTACACCTTC	few	NA	TRBV5-1	TRBJ1-2
CASSRTIGETQYF	TGTGCCAGCAGCCGGACCATCGGGGAGACCCAGTACTTC	few	NA	TRBV4-2	TRBJ2-5
CASSFGQVVDNEQFF	TGTGCCAGCAGCTTTGGACAGGTCGTGGACAATGAGCAGTTCTTC	many	TRBD1	TRBV7-8	TRBJ2-1
CASSLGSSTGWTDTQYF	TGTGCCAGCAGCTTAGGGTCTAGTACAGGTTGGACAGATACGCAGTATTTT	few	NA	TRBV7-8	TRBJ2-3
CASSLTGNEAFF	TGCGCCAGCAGCTTGACAGGGAATGAAGCTTTCTTT	few	NA	TRBV5-1	TRBJ1-1
CASSHLGSNTEAFF	TGTGCCAGCAGCCACCTGGGATCGAACACTGAAGCTTTCTTT	few	NA	TRBV14	TRBJ1-1
CASSHRGQVTNTGELFF	TGCGCCAGCAGCCACCGGGGACAGGTGACGAACACCGGGGAGCTGTTTTTT	few	TRBD1	TRBV4-1	TRBJ2-2
CASSLWGGPSNIQYF	TGTGCCAGCAGTTTGTGGGGGGGCCCTTCGAACATTCAGTACTTC	NA	NA	TRBV12-3/TRBV12-4	TRBJ2-4
CASGVSYEQYF	TGTGCCAGCGGGGTTTCCTACGAGCAGTACTTC	many	NA	TRBV2	TRBJ2-7
CASSEALGKAQPQHF	TGTGCCAGCAGTGAAGCGCTTGGGAAGGCCCAGCCCCAGCATTTT	few	NA	TRBV2	TRBJ1-5
CASSYSRGGGNEQFF	TGTGCCAGCAGTTACTCGCGGGGGGGTGGCAATGAGCAGTTCTTC	many	TRBD2	TRBV6-5	TRBJ2-1
CASTNRETQYF	TGTGCCAGCACCAACAGGGAGACCCAGTACTTC	many	NA	TRBV2	TRBJ2-5
CASSANPGDNEQFF	TGTGCCAGCAGCGCAAATCCAGGGGACAATGAGCAGTTCTTC	few	NA	TRBV5-6	TRBJ2-1
CASSAGTDITYEQYF	TGTGCCAGCAGCGCCGGGACGGATATTACCTACGAGCAGTACTTC	NA	NA	TRBV7-9	TRBJ2-7
CASREGTGNYGYTF	TGTGCCAGCAGGGAAGGGACAGGGAACTATGGCTACACCTTC	NA	TRBD1	TRBV12-3/TRBV12-4	TRBJ1-2